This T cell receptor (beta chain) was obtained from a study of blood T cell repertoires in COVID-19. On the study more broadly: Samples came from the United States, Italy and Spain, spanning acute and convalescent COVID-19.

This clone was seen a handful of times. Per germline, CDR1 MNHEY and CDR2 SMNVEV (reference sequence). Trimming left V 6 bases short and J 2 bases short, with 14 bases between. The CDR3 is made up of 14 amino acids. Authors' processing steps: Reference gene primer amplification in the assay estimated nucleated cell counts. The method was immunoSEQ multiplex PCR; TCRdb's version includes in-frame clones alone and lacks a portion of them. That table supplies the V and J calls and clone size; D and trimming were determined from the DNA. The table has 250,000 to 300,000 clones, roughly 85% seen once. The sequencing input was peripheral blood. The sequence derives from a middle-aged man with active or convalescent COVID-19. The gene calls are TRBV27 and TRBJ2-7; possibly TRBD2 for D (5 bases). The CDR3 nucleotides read TGTGCCAGCAGCTTAGACCGGCGGGCCTACGAGCAGTACTTC. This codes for CASSLDRRAYEQYF.